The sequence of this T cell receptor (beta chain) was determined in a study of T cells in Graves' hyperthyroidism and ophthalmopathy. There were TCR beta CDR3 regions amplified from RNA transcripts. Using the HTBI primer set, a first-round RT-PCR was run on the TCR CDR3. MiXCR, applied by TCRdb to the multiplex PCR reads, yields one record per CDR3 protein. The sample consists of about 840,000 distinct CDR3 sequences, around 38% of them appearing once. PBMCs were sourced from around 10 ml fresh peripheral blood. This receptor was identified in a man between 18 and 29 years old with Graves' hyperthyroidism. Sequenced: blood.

The CDR3 is CASSLSGEEQYF. The CDR3 DNA reads TGTGCCAGCAGTTTATCGGGGGAGGAGCAGTACTTC. The chain employs TRBV12-3 or TRBV12-4 and TRBJ2-7, with D possibly being TRBD2 (6 bases). Trimming removed 2 bases at V and 7 bases at J, with 9 bases between. There are 12 residues in the CDR3.